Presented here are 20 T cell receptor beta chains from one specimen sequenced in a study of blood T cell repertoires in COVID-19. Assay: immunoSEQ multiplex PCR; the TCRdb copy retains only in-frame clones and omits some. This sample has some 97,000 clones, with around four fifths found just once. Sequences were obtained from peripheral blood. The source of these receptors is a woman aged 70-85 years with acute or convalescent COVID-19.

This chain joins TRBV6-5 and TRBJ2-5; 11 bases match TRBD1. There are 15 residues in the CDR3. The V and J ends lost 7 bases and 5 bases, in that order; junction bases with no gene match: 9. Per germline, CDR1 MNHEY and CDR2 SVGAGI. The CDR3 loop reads CASMADRGRMETQYF. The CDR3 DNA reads TGTGCCAGCATGGCGGACAGGGGGCGTATGGAGACCCAGTACTTC.

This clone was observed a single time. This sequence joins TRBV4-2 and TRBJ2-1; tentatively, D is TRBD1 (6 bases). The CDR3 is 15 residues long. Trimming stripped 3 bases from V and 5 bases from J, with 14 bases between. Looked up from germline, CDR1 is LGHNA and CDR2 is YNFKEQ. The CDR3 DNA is TGTGCCAGCAGCCACACCGTGGACAGCAACAATGAGCAGTTCTTC. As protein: CASSHTVDSNNEQFF.

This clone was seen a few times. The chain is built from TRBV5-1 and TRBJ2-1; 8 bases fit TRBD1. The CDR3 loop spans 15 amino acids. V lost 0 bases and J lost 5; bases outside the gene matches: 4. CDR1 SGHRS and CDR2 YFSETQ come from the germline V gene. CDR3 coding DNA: TGCGCCAGCAGCTTGGAGGCGACAGGGGACAATGAGCAGTTCTTC. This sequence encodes CASSLEATGDNEQFF. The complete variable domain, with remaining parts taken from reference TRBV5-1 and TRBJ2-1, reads KAGVTQTPRYLIKTRGQQVTLSCSPISGHRSVSWYQQTPGQGLQFLFEYFSETQRNKGNFPGRFSGRQFSNSRSEMNVSTLELGDSALYLCASSLEATGDNEQFFGPGTRLTVL.

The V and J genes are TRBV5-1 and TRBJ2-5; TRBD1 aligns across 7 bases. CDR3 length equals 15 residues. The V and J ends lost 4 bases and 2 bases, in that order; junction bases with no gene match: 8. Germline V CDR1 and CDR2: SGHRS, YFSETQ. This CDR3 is CASSTLDRVQETQYF. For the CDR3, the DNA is TGCGCCAGCAGCACTCTCGACAGGGTACAAGAGACCCAGTACTTC.

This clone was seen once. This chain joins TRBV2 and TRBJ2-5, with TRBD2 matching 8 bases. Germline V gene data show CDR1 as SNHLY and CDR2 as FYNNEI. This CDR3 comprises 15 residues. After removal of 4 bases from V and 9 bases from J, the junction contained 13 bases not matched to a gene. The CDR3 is CASSAARGAGRAQYF. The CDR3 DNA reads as TGTGCCAGCAGTGCAGCGCGGGGGGCCGGCCGGGCCCAGTACTTC.

The CDR3 DNA is TGTGCCAGCGGTTCGCCAGGTCCTCGGGGTCAGCCCCAGCATTTT. Its translation is CASGSPGPRGQPQHF. The chain recombines TRBV6-5 with TRBJ1-5, with D unclear. Germline V lookup: CDR1 MNHEY, CDR2 SVGAGI. The CDR3 runs to 15 residues. The V and J ends lost 8 bases and 6 bases respectively, with 20 bases between them.

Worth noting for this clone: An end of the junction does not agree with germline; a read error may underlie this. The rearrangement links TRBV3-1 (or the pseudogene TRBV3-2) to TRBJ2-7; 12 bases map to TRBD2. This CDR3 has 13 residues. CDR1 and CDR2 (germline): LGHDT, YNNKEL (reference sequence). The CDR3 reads CASSQETSGGMDF. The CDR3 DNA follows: TGTGCCAGCAGCCAAGAAACTAGCGGGGGGATGGACTTC.

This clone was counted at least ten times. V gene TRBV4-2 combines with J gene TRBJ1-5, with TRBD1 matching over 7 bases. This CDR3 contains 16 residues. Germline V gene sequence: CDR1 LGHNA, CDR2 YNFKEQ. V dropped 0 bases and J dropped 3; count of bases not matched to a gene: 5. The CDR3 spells CASSQEADRLNQPQHF. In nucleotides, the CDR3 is TGTGCCAGCAGCCAAGAAGCGGACAGGCTCAATCAGCCCCAGCATTTT.

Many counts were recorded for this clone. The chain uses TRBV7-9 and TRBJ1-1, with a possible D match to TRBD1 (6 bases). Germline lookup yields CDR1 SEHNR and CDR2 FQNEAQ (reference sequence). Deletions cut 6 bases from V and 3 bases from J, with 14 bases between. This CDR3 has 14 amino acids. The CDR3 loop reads CASRQGGRDTEAFF. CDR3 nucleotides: TGTGCCAGCAGACAGGGTGGGAGGGACACTGAAGCTTTCTTT. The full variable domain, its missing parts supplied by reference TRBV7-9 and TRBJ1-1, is DTGVSQNPRHKITKRGQNVTFRCDPISEHNRLYWYRQTLGQGPEFLTYFQNEAQLEKSRLLSDRFSAERPKGSFSTLEIQRTEQGDSAMYLCASRQGGRDTEAFFGQGTRLTVV.

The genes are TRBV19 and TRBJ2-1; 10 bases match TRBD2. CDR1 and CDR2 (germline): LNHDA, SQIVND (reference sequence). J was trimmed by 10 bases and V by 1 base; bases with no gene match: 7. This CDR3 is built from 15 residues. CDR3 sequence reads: CASSIGASGGGEQFF. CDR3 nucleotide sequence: TGTGCCAGTAGTATAGGGGCTAGCGGGGGTGGGGAGCAGTTCTTC.

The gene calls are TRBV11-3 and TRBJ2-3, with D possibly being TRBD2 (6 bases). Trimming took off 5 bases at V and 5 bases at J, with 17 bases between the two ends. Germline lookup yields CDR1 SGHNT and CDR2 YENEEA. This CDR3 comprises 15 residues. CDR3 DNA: TGTGCCAGCAGCCAAAGACGCGGGGATGGAGATACGCAGTATTTT. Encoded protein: CASSQRRGDGDTQYF.

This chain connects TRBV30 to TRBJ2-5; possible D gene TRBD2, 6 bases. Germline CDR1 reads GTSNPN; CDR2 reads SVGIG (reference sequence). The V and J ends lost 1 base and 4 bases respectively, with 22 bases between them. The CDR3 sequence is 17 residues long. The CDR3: CAWSAPLKWGDSETQYF. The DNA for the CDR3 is TGTGCCTGGAGTGCTCCCCTGAAGTGGGGGGACTCAGAGACCCAGTACTTC. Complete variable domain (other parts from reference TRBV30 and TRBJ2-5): SQTIHQWPATLVQPVGSPLSLECTVEGTSNPNLYWYRQAAGRGLQLLFYSVGIGQISSEVPQNLSASRPQDRQFILSSKKLLLSDSGFYLCAWSAPLKWGDSETQYFGPGTRLLVL.

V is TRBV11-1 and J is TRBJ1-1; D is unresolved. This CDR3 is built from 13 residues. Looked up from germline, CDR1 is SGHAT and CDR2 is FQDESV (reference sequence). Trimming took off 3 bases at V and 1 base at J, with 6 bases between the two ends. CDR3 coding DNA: TGTGCCAGCAGCTTCAATTCGAACACTGAAGCTTTCTTT. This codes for CASSFNSNTEAFF.

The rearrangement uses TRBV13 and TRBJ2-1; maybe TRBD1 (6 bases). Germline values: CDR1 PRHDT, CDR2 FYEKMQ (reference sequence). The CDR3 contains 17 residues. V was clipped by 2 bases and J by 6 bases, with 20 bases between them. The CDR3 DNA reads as TGTGCCAGCAGCTTACCCTATCAACAGACAGGCCCCAATGAGCAGTTCTTC. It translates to CASSLPYQQTGPNEQFF.

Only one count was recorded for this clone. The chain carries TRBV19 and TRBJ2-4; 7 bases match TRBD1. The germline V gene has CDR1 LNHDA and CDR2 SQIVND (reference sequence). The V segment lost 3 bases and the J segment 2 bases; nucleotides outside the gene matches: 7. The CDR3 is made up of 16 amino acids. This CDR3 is CASSITHRGTKNIQYF. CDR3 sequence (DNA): TGTGCCAGTAGTATTACCCACAGGGGAACCAAAAACATTCAGTACTTC.

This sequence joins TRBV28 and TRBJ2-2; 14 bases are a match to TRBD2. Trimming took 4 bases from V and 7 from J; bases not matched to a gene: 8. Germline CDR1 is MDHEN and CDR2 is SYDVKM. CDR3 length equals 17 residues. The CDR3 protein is CASSSVTSGGAIGELFF. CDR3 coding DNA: TGTGCCAGCAGTTCAGTGACTAGCGGGGGGGCCATCGGGGAGCTGTTTTTT.

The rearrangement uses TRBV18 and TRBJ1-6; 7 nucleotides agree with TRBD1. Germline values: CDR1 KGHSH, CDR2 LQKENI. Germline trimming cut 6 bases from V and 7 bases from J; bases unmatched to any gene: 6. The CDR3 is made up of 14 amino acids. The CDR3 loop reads CASSYGTENSPLHF. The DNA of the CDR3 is TGTGCCAGCTCGTACGGGACAGAGAATTCACCCCTCCACTTT.

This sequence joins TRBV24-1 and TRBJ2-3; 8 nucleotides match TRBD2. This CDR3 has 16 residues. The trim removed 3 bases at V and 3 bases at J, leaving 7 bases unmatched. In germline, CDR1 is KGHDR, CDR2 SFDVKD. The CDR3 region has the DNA TGTGCCACCAGTGATCATACTAGCGGTAGTACAGATACGCAGTATTTT. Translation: CATSDHTSGSTDTQYF.

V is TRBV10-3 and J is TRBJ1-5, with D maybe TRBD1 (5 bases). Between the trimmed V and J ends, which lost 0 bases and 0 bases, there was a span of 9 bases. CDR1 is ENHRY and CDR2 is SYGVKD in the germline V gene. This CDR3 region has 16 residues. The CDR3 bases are TGTGCCATCAGTGAGTCGGGGGGGTATAGCAATCAGCCCCAGCATTTT. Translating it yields CAISESGGYSNQPQHF.

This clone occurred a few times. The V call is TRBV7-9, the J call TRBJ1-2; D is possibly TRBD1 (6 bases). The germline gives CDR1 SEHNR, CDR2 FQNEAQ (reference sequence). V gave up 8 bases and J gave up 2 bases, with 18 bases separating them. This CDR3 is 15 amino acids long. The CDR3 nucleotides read TGTGCCAGCCAGGACAGCGCCCTGCGGAACTATGGCTACACCTTC. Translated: CASQDSALRNYGYTF.